This T cell receptor (beta chain) stems from a study of blood T cell repertoires in COVID-19. Study at large: Samples came from the United States, Italy and Spain, spanning acute and convalescent COVID-19.

The method was immunoSEQ multiplex PCR; TCRdb's version includes in-frame clones alone and lacks a portion of them. The sample includes about 68,000 clones, less than 90% of them seen just once. This CDR3 has 16 amino acids. V lost 0 bases, J lost 3 bases, and 6 bases stayed unmatched. Germline loops: CDR1 SGHTA, CDR2 FQGNSA. The sequenced sample consisted of peripheral blood. The chain uses TRBV7-2 and TRBJ2-5; 8 bases are a match to TRBD2. This TCR was recovered from a man aged 45-65 years with active COVID-19. The DNA of the CDR3 is TGTGCCAGCAGCTTAGCCCCCCCCGGGGGGGAAGAGACCCAGTACTTC. This translates into CASSLAPPGGEETQYF.